The present TCR beta chain was sequenced within a study of blood T cell repertoires in COVID-19. As for the study in general: Samples came from the United States, Italy and Spain, spanning acute and convalescent COVID-19. T cells, B-cell-depleted T cells, or PBMCs supplied cDNA or gDNA.

The CDR3 has 18 amino acids. Germline values: CDR1 SEHNR, CDR2 FQNEAQ (reference sequence). With 5 bases removed from V and 1 base from J, the gap between germline ends came to 23 bases. Per the original data handling: It was from reference gene primer amplification that nucleated cell counts were estimated. TCRdb keeps only in-frame clones here, not all; method: immunoSEQ multiplex PCR. That table gives V, J and clone size, and the DNA gave D and trimming. The sample lists about 190,000 clones, around 87% occurring once. The material sequenced was peripheral blood. The chain has TRBV7-9 and TRBJ1-2; D is unclear. This TCR derives from a man aged 45-60 years with acute or convalescent COVID-19. CDR3 sequence reads: CASSPPPTEVLINYGYTF. The CDR3 coding sequence is TGTGCCAGCAGCCCACCGCCGACGGAGGTATTGATTAACTATGGCTACACCTTC.